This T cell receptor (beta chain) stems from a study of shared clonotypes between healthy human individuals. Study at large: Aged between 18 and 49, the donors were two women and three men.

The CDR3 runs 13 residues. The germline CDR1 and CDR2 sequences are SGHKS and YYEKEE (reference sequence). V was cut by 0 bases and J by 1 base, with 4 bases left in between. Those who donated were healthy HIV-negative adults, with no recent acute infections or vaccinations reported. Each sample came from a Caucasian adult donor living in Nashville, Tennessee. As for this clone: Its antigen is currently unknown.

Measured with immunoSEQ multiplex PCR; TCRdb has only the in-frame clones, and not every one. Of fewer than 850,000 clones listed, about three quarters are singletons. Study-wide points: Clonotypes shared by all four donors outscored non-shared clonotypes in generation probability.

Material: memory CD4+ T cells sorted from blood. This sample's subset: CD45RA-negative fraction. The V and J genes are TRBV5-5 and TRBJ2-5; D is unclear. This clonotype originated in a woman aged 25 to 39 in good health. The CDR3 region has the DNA TGTGCCAGCAGCTTGGTGACCCAAGAGACCCAGTACTTC. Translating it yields CASSLVTQETQYF. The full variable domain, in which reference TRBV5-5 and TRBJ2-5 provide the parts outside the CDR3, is DAGVTQSPTHLIKTRGQQVTLRCSPISGHKSVSWYQQVLGQGPQFIFQYYEKEERGRGNFPDRFSARQFPNYSSELNVNALLLGDSALYLCASSLVTQETQYFGPGTRLLVL.